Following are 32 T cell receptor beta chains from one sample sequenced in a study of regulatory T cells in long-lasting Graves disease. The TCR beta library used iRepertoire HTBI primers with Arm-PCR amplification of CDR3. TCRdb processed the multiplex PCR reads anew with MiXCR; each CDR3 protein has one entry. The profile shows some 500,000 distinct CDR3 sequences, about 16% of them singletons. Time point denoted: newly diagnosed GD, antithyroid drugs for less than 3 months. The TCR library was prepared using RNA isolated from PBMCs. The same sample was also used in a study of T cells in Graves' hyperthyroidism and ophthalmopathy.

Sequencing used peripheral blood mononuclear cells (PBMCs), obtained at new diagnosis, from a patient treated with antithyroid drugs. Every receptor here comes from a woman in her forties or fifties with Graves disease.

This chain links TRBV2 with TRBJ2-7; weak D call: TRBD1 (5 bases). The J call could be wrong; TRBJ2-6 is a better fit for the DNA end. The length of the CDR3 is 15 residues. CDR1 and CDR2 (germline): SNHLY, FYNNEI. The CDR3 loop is CASSRGAFGANVLTF. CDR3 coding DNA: TGTGCCAGCAGTAGGGGCGCCTTTGGGGCCAACGTCCTGACTTTC.

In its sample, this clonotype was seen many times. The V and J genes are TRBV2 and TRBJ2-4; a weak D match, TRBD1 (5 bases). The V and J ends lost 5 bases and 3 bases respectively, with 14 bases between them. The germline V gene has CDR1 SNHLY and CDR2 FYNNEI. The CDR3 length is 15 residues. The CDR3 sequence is CASSSGYSGKNIQYF. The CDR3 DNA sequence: TGTGCCAGCAGTTCAGGGTATAGTGGCAAAAACATTCAGTACTTC. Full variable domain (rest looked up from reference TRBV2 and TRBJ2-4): EPEVTQTPSHQVTQMGQEVILRCVPISNHLYFYWYRQILGQKVEFLVSFYNNEISEKSEIFDDQFSVERPDGSNFTLKIRSTKLEDSAMYFCASSSGYSGKNIQYFGAGTRLSVL.

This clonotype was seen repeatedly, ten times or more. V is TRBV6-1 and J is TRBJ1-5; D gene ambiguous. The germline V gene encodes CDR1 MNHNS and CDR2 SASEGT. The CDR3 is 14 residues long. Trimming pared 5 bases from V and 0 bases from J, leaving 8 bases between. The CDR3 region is CASSPGSSNQPQHF. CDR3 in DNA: TGTGCCAGCAGTCCCGGGTCTAGCAATCAGCCCCAGCATTTT.

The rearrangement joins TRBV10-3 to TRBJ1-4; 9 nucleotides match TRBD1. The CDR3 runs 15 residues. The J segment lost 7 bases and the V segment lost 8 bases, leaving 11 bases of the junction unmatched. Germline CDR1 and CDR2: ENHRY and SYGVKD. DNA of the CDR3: TGTGCCATCTCCCCGCAACAGGGGGCGGGTGAAAAACTGTTTTTT. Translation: CAISPQQGAGEKLFF.

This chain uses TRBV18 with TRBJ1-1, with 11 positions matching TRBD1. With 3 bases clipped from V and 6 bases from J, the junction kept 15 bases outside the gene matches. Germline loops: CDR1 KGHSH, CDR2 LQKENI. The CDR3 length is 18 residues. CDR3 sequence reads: CASSPNLGTGGRIAEAFF. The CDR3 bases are TGTGCCAGCTCACCGAATCTCGGGACAGGGGGACGTATCGCTGAAGCTTTCTTT.

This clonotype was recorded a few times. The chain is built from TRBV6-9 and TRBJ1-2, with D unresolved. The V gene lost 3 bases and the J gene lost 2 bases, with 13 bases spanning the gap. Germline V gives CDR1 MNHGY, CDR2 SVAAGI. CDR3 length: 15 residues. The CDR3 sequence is CASSYGVTENYGYTF. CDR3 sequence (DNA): TGTGCCAGCAGTTACGGGGTCACAGAAAACTATGGCTACACCTTC.

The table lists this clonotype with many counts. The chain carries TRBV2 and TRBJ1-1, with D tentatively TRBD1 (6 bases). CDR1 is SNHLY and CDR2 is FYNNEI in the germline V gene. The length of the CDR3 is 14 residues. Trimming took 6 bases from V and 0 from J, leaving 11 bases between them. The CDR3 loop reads CASREQGLNTEAFF. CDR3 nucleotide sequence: TGTGCCAGCAGAGAACAGGGTTTGAACACTGAAGCTTTCTTT.

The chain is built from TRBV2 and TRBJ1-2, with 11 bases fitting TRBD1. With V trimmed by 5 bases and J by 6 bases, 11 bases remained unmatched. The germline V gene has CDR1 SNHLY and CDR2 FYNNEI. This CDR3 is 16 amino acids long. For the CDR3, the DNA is TGTGCCAGCAGTAAGGATCGGACAGGGGGCTCGGATGGCTACACCTTC. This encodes CASSKDRTGGSDGYTF.

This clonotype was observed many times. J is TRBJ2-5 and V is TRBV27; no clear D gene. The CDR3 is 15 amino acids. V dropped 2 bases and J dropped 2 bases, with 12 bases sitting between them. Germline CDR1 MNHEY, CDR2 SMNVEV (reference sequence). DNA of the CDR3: TGTGCCAGCAGTTTAGGCATGACTGGACAAGAGACCCAGTACTTC. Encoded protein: CASSLGMTGQETQYF.

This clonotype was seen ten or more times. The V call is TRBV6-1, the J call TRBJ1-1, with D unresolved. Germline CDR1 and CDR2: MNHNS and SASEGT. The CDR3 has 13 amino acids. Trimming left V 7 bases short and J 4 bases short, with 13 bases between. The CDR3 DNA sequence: TGTGCCAGCAAACAACTAGAGGGCACTGAAGCTTTCTTT. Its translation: CASKQLEGTEAFF.

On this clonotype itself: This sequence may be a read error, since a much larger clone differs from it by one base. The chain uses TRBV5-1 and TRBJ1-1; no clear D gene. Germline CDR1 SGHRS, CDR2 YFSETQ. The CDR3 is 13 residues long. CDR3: CASSLPLTTEAFF. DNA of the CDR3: TGTGCCAGCAGCCTGCCACTGACCACTGAAGCTTTCTTT. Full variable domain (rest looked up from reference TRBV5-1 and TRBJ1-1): KAGVTQTPRYLIKTRGQQVTLSCSPISGHRSVSWYQQTPGQGLQFLFEYFSETQRNKGNFPGRFSGRQFSNSRSEMNVSTLELGDSALYLCASSLPLTTEAFFGQGTRLTVV.

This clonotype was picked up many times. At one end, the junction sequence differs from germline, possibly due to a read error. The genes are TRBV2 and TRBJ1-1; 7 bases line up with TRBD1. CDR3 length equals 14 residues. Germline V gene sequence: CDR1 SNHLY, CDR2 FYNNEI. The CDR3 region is CASSEDRAHTEAFF. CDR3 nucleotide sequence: TGTGCCAGCAGCGAAGACAGGGCCCACACTGAAGCTTTCTTT.

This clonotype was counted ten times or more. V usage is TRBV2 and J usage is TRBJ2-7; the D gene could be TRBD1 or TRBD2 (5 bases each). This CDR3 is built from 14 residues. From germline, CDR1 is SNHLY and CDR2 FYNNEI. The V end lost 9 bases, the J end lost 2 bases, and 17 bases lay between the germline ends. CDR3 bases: TGTGCCAGTGAGACCGGGACCACCACCTACGAGCAGTACTTC. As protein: CASETGTTTYEQYF.

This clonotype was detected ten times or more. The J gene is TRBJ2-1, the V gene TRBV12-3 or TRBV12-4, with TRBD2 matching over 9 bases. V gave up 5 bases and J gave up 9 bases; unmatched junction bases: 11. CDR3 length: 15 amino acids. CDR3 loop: CASSQGLRGGGEQFF. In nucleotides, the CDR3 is TGTGCCAGCAGTCAAGGGTTGCGGGGGGGCGGTGAGCAGTTCTTC.

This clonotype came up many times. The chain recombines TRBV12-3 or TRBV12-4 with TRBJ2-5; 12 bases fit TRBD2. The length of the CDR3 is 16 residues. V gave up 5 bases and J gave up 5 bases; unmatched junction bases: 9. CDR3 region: CASSPTSGGPGETQYF. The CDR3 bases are TGTGCCAGCAGTCCGACTAGCGGGGGCCCCGGGGAGACCCAGTACTTC.

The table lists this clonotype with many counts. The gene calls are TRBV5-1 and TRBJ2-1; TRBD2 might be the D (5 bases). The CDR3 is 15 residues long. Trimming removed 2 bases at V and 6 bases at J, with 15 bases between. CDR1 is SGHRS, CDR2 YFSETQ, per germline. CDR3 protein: CASSLGPSTINEQFF. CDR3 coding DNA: TGCGCCAGCAGCTTAGGGCCATCGACTATCAATGAGCAGTTCTTC.

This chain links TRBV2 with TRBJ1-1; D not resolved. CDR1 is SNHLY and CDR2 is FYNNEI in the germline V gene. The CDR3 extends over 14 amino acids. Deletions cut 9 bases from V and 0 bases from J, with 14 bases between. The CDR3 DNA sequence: TGTGCCAGTAGGTGGGCAGGCGTGAACACTGAAGCTTTCTTT. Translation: CASRWAGVNTEAFF.

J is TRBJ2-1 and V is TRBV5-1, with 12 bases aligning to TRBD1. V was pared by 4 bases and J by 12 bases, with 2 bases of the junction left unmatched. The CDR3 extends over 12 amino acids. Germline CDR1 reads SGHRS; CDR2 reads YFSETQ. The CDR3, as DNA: TGCGCCAGCAGCGGGGGACAGGGGGCGCAGTTCTTC. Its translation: CASSGGQGAQFF. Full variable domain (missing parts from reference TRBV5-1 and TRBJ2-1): KAGVTQTPRYLIKTRGQQVTLSCSPISGHRSVSWYQQTPGQGLQFLFEYFSETQRNKGNFPGRFSGRQFSNSRSEMNVSTLELGDSALYLCASSGGQGAQFFGPGTRLTVL.

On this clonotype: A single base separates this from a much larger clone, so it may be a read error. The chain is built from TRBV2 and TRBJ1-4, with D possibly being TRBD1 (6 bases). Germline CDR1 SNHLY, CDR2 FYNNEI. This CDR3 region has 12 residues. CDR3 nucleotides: TGTGCCAGCACGGGGGCCAATGAAAGACTGTTTTTT. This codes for CASTGANERLFF.

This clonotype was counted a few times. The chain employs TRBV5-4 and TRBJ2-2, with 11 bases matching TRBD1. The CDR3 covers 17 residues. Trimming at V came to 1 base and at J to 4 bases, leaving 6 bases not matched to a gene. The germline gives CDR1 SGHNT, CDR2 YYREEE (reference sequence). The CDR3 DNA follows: TGTGCCAGCAGCTTGAGTACGGGGACAGGGGGCACCGGGGAGCTGTTTTTT. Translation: CASSLSTGTGGTGELFF.

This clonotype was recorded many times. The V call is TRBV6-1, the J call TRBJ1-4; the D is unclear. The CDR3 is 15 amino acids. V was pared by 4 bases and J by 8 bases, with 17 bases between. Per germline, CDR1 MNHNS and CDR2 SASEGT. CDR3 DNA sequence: TGTGCCAGCAGTGTTTATTGGGTCCGCGAGGAAAAACTGTTTTTT. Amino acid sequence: CASSVYWVREEKLFF.

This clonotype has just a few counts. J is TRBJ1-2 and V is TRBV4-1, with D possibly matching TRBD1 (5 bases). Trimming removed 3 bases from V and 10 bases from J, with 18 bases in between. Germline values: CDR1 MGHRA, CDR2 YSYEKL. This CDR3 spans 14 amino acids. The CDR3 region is CASSQLTAGLNYTF. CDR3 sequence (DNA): TGCGCCAGCAGCCAGTTGACAGCCGGGCTAAACTACACCTTC.

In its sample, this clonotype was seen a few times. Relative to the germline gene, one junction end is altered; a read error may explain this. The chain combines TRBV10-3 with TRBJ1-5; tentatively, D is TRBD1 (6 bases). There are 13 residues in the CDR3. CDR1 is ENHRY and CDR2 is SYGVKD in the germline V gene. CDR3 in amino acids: CATSDRLEQPQHF. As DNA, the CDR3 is TGTGCCACCAGTGACAGGTTGGAGCAGCCCCAGCATTTT.

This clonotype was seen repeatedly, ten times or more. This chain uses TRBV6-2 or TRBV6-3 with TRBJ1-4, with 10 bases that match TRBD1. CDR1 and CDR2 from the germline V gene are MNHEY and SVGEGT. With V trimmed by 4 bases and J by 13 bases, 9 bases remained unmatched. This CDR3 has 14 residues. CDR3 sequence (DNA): TGTGCCAGCAGTTCCCCGGGACAGGGGCAAAGACTGTTTTTT. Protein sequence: CASSSPGQGQRLFF.

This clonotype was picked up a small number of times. In nucleotides, the CDR3 is TGTGCCAGCAGCTTAAGGGGCAAACAAGAGACCCAGTACTTC. Its protein product is CASSLRGKQETQYF. V and J are TRBV13 and TRBJ2-5, with D possibly being TRBD1 (5 bases). V lost 2 bases and J 2 bases, leaving 9 bases between the germline ends. This CDR3 has 14 residues. Germline V lookup: CDR1 PRHDT, CDR2 FYEKMQ (reference sequence). Using reference TRBV13 and TRBJ2-5 for the parts outside the CDR3, the full variable domain is AAGVIQSPRHLIKEKRETATLKCYPIPRHDTVYWYQQGPGQDPQFLISFYEKMQSDKGSIPDRFSAQQFSDYHSELNMSSLELGDSALYFCASSLRGKQETQYFGPGTRLLVL.

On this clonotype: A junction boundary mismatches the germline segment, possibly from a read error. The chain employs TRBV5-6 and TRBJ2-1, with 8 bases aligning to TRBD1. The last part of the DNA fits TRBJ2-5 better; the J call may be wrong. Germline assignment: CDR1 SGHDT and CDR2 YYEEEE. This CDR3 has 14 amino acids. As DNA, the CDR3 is TGTGCCAGCAGCCGAAAGACAGGGGCAGAGGCCCAGTACTTC. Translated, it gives CASSRKTGAEAQYF.

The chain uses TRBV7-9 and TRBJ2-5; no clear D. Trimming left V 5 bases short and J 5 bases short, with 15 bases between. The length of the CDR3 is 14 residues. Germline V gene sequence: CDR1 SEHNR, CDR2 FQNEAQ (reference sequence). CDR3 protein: CASSRATGWETQYF. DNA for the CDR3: TGTGCCAGCAGCCGGGCGACGGGCTGGGAGACCCAGTACTTC.

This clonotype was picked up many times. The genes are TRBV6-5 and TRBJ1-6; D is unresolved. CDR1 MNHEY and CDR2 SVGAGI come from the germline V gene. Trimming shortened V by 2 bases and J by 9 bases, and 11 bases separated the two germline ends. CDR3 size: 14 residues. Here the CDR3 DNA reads TGTGCCAGCAGTTACAGGGAAGGGAGTTCACCCCTCCACTTT. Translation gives CASSYREGSSPLHF.

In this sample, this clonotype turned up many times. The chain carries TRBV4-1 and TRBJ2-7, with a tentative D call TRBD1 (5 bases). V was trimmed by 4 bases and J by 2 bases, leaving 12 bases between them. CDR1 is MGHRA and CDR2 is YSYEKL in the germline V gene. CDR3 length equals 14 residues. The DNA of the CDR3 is TGCGCCAGCAGCCTTGGACAAAATACCTACGAGCAGTACTTC. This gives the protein CASSLGQNTYEQYF.

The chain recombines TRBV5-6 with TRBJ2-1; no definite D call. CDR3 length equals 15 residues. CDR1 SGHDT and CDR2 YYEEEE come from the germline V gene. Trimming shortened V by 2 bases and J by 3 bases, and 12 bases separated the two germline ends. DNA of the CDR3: TGTGCCAGCAGCTTACCCGGCAGTTACTACAATGAGCAGTTCTTC. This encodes CASSLPGSYYNEQFF.

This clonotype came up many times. CDR3 DNA: TGTGCCAGCAGTCCTCGGACAGGTCCTGGAAACACCATATATTTT. Translated: CASSPRTGPGNTIYF. The chain is built from TRBV6-1 and TRBJ1-3; 7 bases map to TRBD1. The V gene's germline CDR1 is MNHNS and CDR2 SASEGT. The CDR3 consists of 15 residues. The J segment lost 2 bases and the V segment lost 5 bases, leaving 6 bases of the junction unmatched.

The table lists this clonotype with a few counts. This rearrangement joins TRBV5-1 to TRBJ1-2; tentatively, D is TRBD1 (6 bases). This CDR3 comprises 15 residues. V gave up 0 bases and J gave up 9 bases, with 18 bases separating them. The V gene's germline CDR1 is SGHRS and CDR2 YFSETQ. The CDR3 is CASSLAGGARLSYTF. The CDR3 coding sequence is TGCGCCAGCAGCTTGGCCGGGGGGGCCCGCCTGAGCTACACCTTC.